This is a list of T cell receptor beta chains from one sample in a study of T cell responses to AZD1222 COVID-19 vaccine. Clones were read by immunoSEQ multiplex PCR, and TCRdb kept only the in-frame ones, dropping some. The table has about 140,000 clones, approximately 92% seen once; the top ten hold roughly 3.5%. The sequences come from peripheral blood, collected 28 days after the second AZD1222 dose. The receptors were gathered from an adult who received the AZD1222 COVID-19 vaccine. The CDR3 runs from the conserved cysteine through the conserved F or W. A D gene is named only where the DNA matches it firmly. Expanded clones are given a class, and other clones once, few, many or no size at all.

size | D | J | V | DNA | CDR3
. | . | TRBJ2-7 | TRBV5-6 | TGTGCCAGCAGCCCGAGAGGTTGGTCAGCGAGCGTCTCCTCCTACGAGCAGTACTTC | CASSPRGWSASVSSYEQYF
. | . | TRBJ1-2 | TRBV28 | TGTGCCATCCTCCGGGGGGGGTCTGGCTACACCTTC | CAILRGGSGYTF
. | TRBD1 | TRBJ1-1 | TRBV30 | TGTGCCTGGAGTCGGGGTCGGACAGGGGGCGTGAACACTGAAGCTTTCTTT | CAWSRGRTGGVNTEAFF
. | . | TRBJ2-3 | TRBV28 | TGTGCCAGCAGTTTGAAAGCGCCAGATACGCAGTATTTT | CASSLKAPDTQYF
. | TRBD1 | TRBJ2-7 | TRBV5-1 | TGCGCCAGCAGCAAGGGACAGGGGGCATACGAGCAGTACTTC | CASSKGQGAYEQYF
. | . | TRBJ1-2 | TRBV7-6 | TGTGCCAGCAGCCCGCAAGACAGCTATGGCTACACCTTC | CASSPQDSYGYTF
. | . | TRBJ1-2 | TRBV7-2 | TGTGCCAGCAGCTTATATCAGGGAATGCATGGCTACACCTTC | CASSLYQGMHGYTF
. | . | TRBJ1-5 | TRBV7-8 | TGTGCCAGCAGCTTAGCGGCGACAGCTTATAGCAATCAGCCCCAGCATTTT | CASSLAATAYSNQPQHF
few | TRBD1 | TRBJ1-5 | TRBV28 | TGTGCCATCAGGGGGGGATCCTTCCAGCCCCAGCATTTT | CAIRGGSFQPQHF
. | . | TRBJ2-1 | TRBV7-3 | TGTGCCAGCAGGTCCGGCTCCTACAATGAGCAGTTCTTC | CASRSGSYNEQFF
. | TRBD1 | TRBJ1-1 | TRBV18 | TGTGCCAGCTCACCGACAGGGTATTTCGTATTGCGGACTGATGAAGCTTTCTTT | CASSPTGYFVLRTDEAFF
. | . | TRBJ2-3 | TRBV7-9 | TGTGCCAGCAGCTTACTGAGGGCAGATACGCAGTATTTT | CASSLLRADTQYF
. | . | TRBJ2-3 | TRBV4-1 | TGCGCCAGCAGCCAAGGGGTTACCGGGACCGCTACTCGCACAGATACGCAGTATTTT | CASSQGVTGTATRTDTQYF
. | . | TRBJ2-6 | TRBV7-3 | TGTGCCAGCAGCCCGGATGGGGCCAACGTCCTGACTTTC | CASSPDGANVLTF
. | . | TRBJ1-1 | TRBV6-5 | TGTGCCATACGAGCGCAGGGATCCAACACTGAAGCTTTCTTT | CAIRAQGSNTEAFF
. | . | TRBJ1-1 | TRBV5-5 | TGTGCCAGCAGCCGCCGACTGAACACTGAAGCTTTCTTT | CASSRRLNTEAFF
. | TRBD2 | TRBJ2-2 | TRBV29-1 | TGCAGCGTTGGTGTCATGGGACTAGTCTCCGGCGGGGAGCTGTTTTTT | CSVGVMGLVSGGELFF
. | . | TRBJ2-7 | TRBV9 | TGTGCCAGCAGCTCGGGCGGGCCCTACGAGCAGTACTTC | CASSSGGPYEQYF
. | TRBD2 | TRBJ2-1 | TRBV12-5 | TGTGCTAGTGCCGATACTAGCGGGAGACGGAATGAGCAGTTCTTC | CASADTSGRRNEQFF
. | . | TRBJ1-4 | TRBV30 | TGTGCCTGGAGTTCACTACAGGGAAGTGGGACTAATGAAAAACTGTTTTTT | CAWSSLQGSGTNEKLFF
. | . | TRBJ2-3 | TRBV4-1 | TGCGCCAGCAGCCACCTAACGGGGACAGATACGCAGTATTTT | CASSHLTGTDTQYF
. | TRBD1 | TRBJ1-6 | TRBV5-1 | TGCGCCAGCAGCTGGACAGGTGATAATTCACCCCTCCACTTT | CASSWTGDNSPLHF
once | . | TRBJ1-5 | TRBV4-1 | TGCGCCAGCAGCCCGGAGAGGGGCAAGAGATCCAATCAGCCCCAGCATTTT | CASSPERGKRSNQPQHF
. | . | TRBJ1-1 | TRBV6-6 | TGTGCCAGCAGACCGGCGGGGACCTCCACTGAAGCTTTCTTT | CASRPAGTSTEAFF
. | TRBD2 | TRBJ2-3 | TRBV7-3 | TGTGCCAGCAGCTCAGGACTAGCGGGACGCACAGATACGCAGTATTTT | CASSSGLAGRTDTQYF
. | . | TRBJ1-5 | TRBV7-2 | TGTGCCAGCAGCTTAGCAGACAGTAGCCAGCCCCAGCATTTT | CASSLADSSQPQHF
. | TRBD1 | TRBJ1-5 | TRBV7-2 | TGTGCCAGCAGCCCCCAGGGGGCTGGCAATCAGCCCCAGCATTTT | CASSPQGAGNQPQHF
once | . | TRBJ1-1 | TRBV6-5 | TGTGCCAGCAGTTACTCGACACGGAGGATGAACACTGAAGCTTTCTTT | CASSYSTRRMNTEAFF
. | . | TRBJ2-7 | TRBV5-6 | TGTGCCAGCACACAGGGAGGAACCTACGAGCAGTACTTC | CASTQGGTYEQYF
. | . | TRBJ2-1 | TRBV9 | TGTGCCAGCAGCGTAGGGGCAGGGGTCCTATACAATGAGCAGTTCTTC | CASSVGAGVLYNEQFF
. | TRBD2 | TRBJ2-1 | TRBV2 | TGTGCCAGCAGAATAGCGGGAGGGCCGTACAATGAGCAGTTCTTC | CASRIAGGPYNEQFF
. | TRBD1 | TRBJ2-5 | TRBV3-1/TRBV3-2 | TGTGCCAGCAGCCAAGGGGGGACAGGGGGTCAGACCCAGTACTTC | CASSQGGTGGQTQYF
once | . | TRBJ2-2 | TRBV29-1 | TGCAGCGTTTGGTACACCGGGGAGCTGTTTTTT | CSVWYTGELFF
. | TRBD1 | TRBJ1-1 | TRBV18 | TGTGCCAGCTCACCCGACAGGGGATTGGTCACTGAAGCTTTCTTT | CASSPDRGLVTEAFF
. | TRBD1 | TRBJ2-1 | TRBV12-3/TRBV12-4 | TGTGCCAGCAGCCCCCGGACAGGGAATGAGCAGTTCTTC | CASSPRTGNEQFF